The T cell receptor beta chain described here comes from a study of CD8 T cells in ankylosing spondylitis. General study findings and limits: Disease-associated clones were reportedly significantly overrepresented in matched ankylosing spondylitis synovial fluid. One TCR beta motif, made up of eight highly homologous variants, appeared characteristic of ankylosing spondylitis blood. Within peripheral blood, clones linked to disease were CD8+ and relatively rare. A number of the motif variants had already been described in reactive arthritis synovial fluid and blood.

CDR3 length equals 14 residues. Unmatched junction bases numbered 4, after V lost 7 bases and J lost 6 bases. Looked up from germline, CDR1 is MNHEY and CDR2 is SMNVEV (reference sequence). This clonotype was recorded a few times. Its antigen is not identified. Quantitative 5'-RACE was performed with molecular barcodes, and it yielded the TCR beta libraries. MiXCR, run by TCRdb on the 5' RACE reads, gives a single entry per CDR3 protein. The data show roughly 700,000 distinct CDR3 sequences, 15% to 20% seen once. The chain recombines TRBV27 with TRBJ2-2; 11 bases line up with TRBD1. The material sequenced was blood, either unsorted or a sorted T cell fraction (not recorded which). This TCR came from a male donor with ankylosing spondylitis. The CDR3 sequence: CASNGQGAAGELFF. The CDR3 region has the DNA TGTGCCAGCAATGGACAGGGGGCAGCCGGGGAGCTGTTTTTT.